The sequence of this T cell receptor (beta chain) was determined in a study of naive and memory T cell subsets. Trimming stripped 7 bases from V and 2 bases from J, with 18 bases between. The CDR3 sequence is 15 residues long. Germline values: CDR1 MNHEY, CDR2 SVGAGI. The study's findings and limits: Potentially, T cell activation and differentiation skew this RNA-based measurement.

A remark on this clonotype: Its antigen is undetermined. A much more abundant neighbour one base away suggests this may be a read error.

Four PCR rounds used nested alpha and beta constant region primers plus the SP2 primer. Alpha and beta constant region primers primed reverse transcription for blood and skin samples. TCRdb redid the calling of the 5' RACE reads with MiXCR, one entry per CDR3 protein. This sample carries approximately 49,000 distinct CDR3 sequences, 4.7% of them seen once, and the ten largest clones take approximately 0.84%. An oligonucleotide containing a UMI was ligated to the 3' end of TCR cDNA. Unsorted total RNA, about 1 to 1000 ng, was DNase treated before reverse transcription. This chain uses TRBV6-5 with TRBJ2-7; D remains ambiguous. This TCR came from a female donor in good health. CDR3 sequence (DNA): TGTGCCAGCACTCCAGACCCCGGCACCACCTACGAGCAGTACTTC. Translated, it gives CASTPDPGTTYEQYF.